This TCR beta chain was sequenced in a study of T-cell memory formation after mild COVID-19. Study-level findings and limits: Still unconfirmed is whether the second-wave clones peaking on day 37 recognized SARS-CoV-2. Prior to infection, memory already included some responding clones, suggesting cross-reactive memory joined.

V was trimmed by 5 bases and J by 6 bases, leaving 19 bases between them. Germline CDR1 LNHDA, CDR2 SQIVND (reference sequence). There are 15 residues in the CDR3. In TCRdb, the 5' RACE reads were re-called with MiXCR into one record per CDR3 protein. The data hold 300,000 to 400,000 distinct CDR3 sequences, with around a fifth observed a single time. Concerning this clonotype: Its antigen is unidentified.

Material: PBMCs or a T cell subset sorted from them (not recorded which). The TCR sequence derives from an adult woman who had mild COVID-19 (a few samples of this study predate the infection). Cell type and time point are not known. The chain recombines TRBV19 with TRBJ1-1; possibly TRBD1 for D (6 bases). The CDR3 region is CASSPRTALVSEAFF. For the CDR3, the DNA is TGTGCCAGTAGTCCCCGGACAGCCCTTGTCTCTGAAGCTTTCTTT.